This TCR beta chain emerged from a study of cytomegalovirus exposure and HLA in healthy donors. Findings and caveats of the study: In a later analysis, first-cohort TCR clusters were found to tend to co-occur in the 130 or so validation repertoires. It was about 180 TCR beta chains that were listed as cytomegalovirus-associated. Specific recognition of CMV antigens was confirmed in vitro for a few chains (all CMV-associated).

In the case of this clone: Its cognate antigen is unknown.

Only in-frame clones appear in the TCRdb table, and some are missing; sequencing was by immunoSEQ multiplex PCR. The top ten clones hold 1% to 1.5% of a sample with 150,000 to 250,000 clones, about 81% of them seen once. Separation from the 666-subject first cohort characterized the roughly 130-subject validation cohort, to which the donors belonged. Germline CDR1 reads LNHNV; CDR2 reads YYDKDF (reference sequence). Trimming shortened V by 1 base and J by 0 bases, and 4 bases separated the two germline ends. The CDR3 totals 14 residues. The gene calls are TRBV15 and TRBJ1-5; no clear D gene. What was sequenced was PBMCs. The receptor was isolated from a woman aged 30 to 39 in good health and CMV-seronegative. CDR3 amino acids: CATSRGVSNQPQHF. For the CDR3, the DNA is TGTGCCACCAGCAGAGGAGTTAGCAATCAGCCCCAGCATTTT.